This T cell receptor beta chain was sequenced in a study of blood T cells in healthy people across ages. Notes on the study in general: Higher naive T cell percentage went strongly together with higher TCR beta diversity.

The authors ran a second PCR of roughly 7 to 11 cycles using a sample-barcoded 5' primer and a J-beta primer mix. A tag from a template-switch adaptor with 12 random nucleotides marked each cDNA molecule. TCRdb used MiXCR to reprocess the 5' RACE reads, holding one entry per CDR3 protein. There are around 1,500,000 distinct CDR3 sequences in the sample; approximately 38% occur only once, and 7% to 9% lies in the top ten. Deletions cut 4 bases from V and 6 bases from J, with 12 bases between. Germline V CDR1 and CDR2: MNHEY, SMNVEV (reference sequence). The CDR3 extends over 14 amino acids. On this clonotype: As yet, its antigen is unknown.

The sample taken for sequencing was blood. The sequence was collected from a woman younger than 35 in good health. The chain is built from TRBV27 and TRBJ2-2, with unresolved D. CDR3 region: CASSSAFRSGELFF. As DNA, the CDR3 is TGTGCCAGCAGTTCTGCCTTTCGGTCCGGGGAGCTGTTTTTT.